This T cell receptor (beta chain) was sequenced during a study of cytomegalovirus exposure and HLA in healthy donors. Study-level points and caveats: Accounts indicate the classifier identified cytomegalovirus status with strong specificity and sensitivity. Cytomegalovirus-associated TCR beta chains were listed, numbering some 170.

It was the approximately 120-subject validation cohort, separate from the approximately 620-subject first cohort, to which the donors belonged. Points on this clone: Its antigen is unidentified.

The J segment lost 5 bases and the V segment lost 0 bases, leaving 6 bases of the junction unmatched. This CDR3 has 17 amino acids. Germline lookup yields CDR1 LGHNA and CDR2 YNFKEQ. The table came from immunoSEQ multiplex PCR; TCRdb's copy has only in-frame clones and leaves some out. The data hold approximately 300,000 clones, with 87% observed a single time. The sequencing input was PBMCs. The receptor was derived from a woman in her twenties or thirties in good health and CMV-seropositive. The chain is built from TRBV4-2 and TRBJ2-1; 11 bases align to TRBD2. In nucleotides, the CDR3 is TGTGCCAGCAGCCAAGATTGGGCACTAGCGGGAGACAATGAGCAGTTCTTC. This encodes CASSQDWALAGDNEQFF.